Sequencing of this TCR beta chain was carried out in a study of blood T cell repertoires in COVID-19. Data came from immunoSEQ multiplex PCR; TCRdb stores just in-frame clones and leaves some out. This sample yields approximately 230,000 clones, of which over 75% are seen a single time; about 14% belongs to the top ten. Germline CDR1 reads MRHNA; CDR2 reads SNTAGT. The CDR3 sequence is 13 residues long. The ends were cut back, 8 bases at V and 5 bases at J, with 14 bases in the middle. In Cohort 3, a recovered donor had either two negative PCRs, clearance, or symptom resolution. This chain joins TRBV6-4 and TRBJ2-3; possible D gene TRBD2, 5 bases. Material: PBMCs or T cells enriched from blood (not recorded which). The clonotype originates from a man between 18 and 35 years old who had recovered from COVID-19. The CDR3 DNA is TGTGCCAGCTCCCGAGGCCGGGGAGATACGCAGTATTTT. Translating gives CASSRGRGDTQYF.